Following are 22 T cell receptor beta chains from one sample sequenced in a study of blood T cell repertoires in COVID-19. Libraries were prepared by immunoSEQ multiplex PCR; TCRdb keeps only in-frame clonotypes and omits some of them. The data contain roughly 190,000 clones, 80% to 90% of them singletons. Sample: PBMCs or T cells enriched from blood (not recorded which). These receptor sequences come from a man aged 40-55 years who had recovered from COVID-19.

The CDR3 region has the DNA TGTGCCAGCAGCACGGACAGCTCCAATGAGCAGTTCTTC. Translating gives CASSTDSSNEQFF. The V and J genes are TRBV7-3 and TRBJ2-1; D perhaps matches TRBD1 (6 bases). Germline lookup yields CDR1 SGHTA and CDR2 FQGTGA. CDR3 length: 13 residues. With 5 bases removed from V and 6 bases from J, the gap between germline ends came to 11 bases.

The V gene is TRBV6-1, the J gene TRBJ1-6, with 7 bases lining up with TRBD1. Germline CDR1 and CDR2: MNHNS and SASEGT. V lost 2 bases and J lost 5; bases outside the gene matches: 6. The CDR3 extends over 16 amino acids. The CDR3 loop reads CASSERGDRNNSPLHF. The CDR3 nucleotides read TGTGCCAGCAGTGAAAGAGGGGACAGAAATAATTCACCCCTCCACTTT.

This chain joins TRBV18 and TRBJ1-1; 7 nucleotides align to TRBD1. The germline gives CDR1 KGHSH, CDR2 LQKENI. V dropped 4 bases and J dropped 3; count of bases not matched to a gene: 8. The length of the CDR3 is 15 residues. The CDR3 is CASSRETGMDTEAFF. The CDR3 DNA sequence: TGTGCCAGCTCACGGGAGACAGGGATGGACACTGAAGCTTTCTTT.

The chain carries TRBV3-1 (or the pseudogene TRBV3-2) and TRBJ1-6; possible D gene TRBD1, 5 bases. The germline V and J ends were trimmed by 4 bases and 0 bases, with 13 bases remaining between them. There are 17 residues in the CDR3. The germline CDR1 and CDR2 sequences are LGHDT and YNNKEL (reference sequence). The CDR3 bases are TGTGCCAGCAGCCGACGATACAGGAGCTCCTATAATTCACCCCTCCACTTT. Its protein product is CASSRRYRSSYNSPLHF.

This clone was seen at least ten times. The V and J genes are TRBV27 and TRBJ2-1, with TRBD2 matching 7 bases. CDR3 length equals 16 residues. V lost 0 bases, J lost 13 bases, and 15 bases stayed unmatched. The germline gives CDR1 MNHEY, CDR2 SMNVEV (reference sequence). CDR3 nucleotide sequence: TGTGCCAGCAGTTTATCGGCCGGTAGGGCTAGCGGTGCTCAGTTCTTC. Translating gives CASSLSAGRASGAQFF.

This clone was seen a handful of times. V usage is TRBV28 and J usage is TRBJ2-5, with 10 bases lining up with TRBD1. Germline CDR1 MDHEN, CDR2 SYDVKM. This CDR3 comprises 13 residues. V lost 6 bases, J lost 4 bases, and 2 bases stayed unmatched. CDR3 loop: CASSRDRGETQYF. The CDR3 DNA is TGTGCCAGCAGCCGGGACAGGGGAGAGACCCAGTACTTC. Variable domain in full (rest from reference TRBV28 and TRBJ2-5): DVKVTQSSRYLVKRTGEKVFLECVQDMDHENMFWYRQDPGLGLRLIYFSYDVKMKEKGDIPEGYSVSREKKERFSLILESASTNQTSMYLCASSRDRGETQYFGPGTRLLVL.

The rearrangement uses TRBV9 and TRBJ1-1, with a weak D call TRBD1 (5 bases). The CDR3 has 15 residues. With 2 bases removed from V and 2 bases from J, the gap between germline ends came to 13 bases. The germline V gene encodes CDR1 SGDLS and CDR2 YYNGEE. This CDR3 is CASSVGQMGNTEAFF. DNA for the CDR3: TGTGCCAGCAGCGTCGGACAAATGGGAAACACTGAAGCTTTCTTT.

This sequence joins TRBV28 and TRBJ1-1, with no clear D. Germline values: CDR1 MDHEN, CDR2 SYDVKM. V lost 6 bases to trimming and J lost 1 base, with 12 bases between them. The CDR3 runs 14 residues. CDR3 sequence reads: CASRRFLRNTEAFF. In nucleotides, the CDR3 is TGTGCCAGCAGGCGCTTTTTGAGGAACACTGAAGCTTTCTTT. Full variable domain (rest looked up from reference TRBV28 and TRBJ1-1): DVKVTQSSRYLVKRTGEKVFLECVQDMDHENMFWYRQDPGLGLRLIYFSYDVKMKEKGDIPEGYSVSREKKERFSLILESASTNQTSMYLCASRRFLRNTEAFFGQGTRLTVV.

Only a few counts were recorded for this clone. V is TRBV14 and J is TRBJ1-1; D is uncertain. The V end lost 1 base, the J end lost 3 bases, and 12 bases lay between the germline ends. The germline V gene encodes CDR1 SGHDN and CDR2 FVKESK. There are 15 residues in the CDR3. CDR3 sequence: CASSQGSMVDTEAFF. Here the CDR3 DNA reads TGTGCCAGCAGCCAAGGGTCTATGGTGGACACTGAAGCTTTCTTT.

The gene calls are TRBV28 and TRBJ2-1, with 9 bases fitting TRBD2. Germline V lookup: CDR1 MDHEN, CDR2 SYDVKM. Trimming took 10 bases from V and 8 from J; bases not matched to a gene: 12. The CDR3 loop spans 14 amino acids. The CDR3 loop is CATINSGRGYEQFF. The CDR3 DNA sequence: TGTGCCACCATAAATAGCGGGAGAGGGTATGAGCAGTTCTTC.

V gene TRBV9 combines with J gene TRBJ2-7; 7 bases fit TRBD1. Per germline, CDR1 SGDLS and CDR2 YYNGEE. The CDR3 runs to 17 residues. The junction had 11 bases not matched to a gene; V was cut back by 2 bases and J by 0 bases. The CDR3 DNA reads as TGTGCCAGCAGCGTCCACACCGGGACAGCAAGCTCCTACGAGCAGTACTTC. This codes for CASSVHTGTASSYEQYF.

The sample holds a few counts of this clone. The chain has TRBV9 and TRBJ2-1, with 8 bases lining up with TRBD2. Trimming removed 0 bases from V and 5 bases from J; junction bases left unmatched: 10. In germline, CDR1 is SGDLS, CDR2 YYNGEE. The CDR3 runs 17 residues. The CDR3 DNA is TGTGCCAGCAGCGTAGAGGGACTAGAGGTTTTCGACAATGAGCAGTTCTTC. As protein: CASSVEGLEVFDNEQFF.

This clone was detected a few times. V usage is TRBV2 and J usage is TRBJ1-5; 9 bases are a match to TRBD1. This CDR3 has 14 residues. Germline loops: CDR1 SNHLY, CDR2 FYNNEI. V lost 4 bases, J lost 4 bases, and 2 bases stayed unmatched. Written as DNA, the CDR3 is TGTGCCAGCAGTGGACAGGGGGTGAATCAGCCCCAGCATTTT. Translating it yields CASSGQGVNQPQHF.

The genes are TRBV28 and TRBJ1-1, with 8 nucleotides matching TRBD1. The J segment lost 8 bases and the V segment lost 5 bases, leaving 7 bases of the junction unmatched. The length of the CDR3 is 13 residues. From germline, CDR1 is MDHEN and CDR2 SYDVKM. The CDR3 loop is CASSPGQDLEAFF. The DNA of the CDR3 is TGTGCCAGCAGTCCGGGACAGGACCTCGAAGCTTTCTTT.

This clone was detected only a few times. V is TRBV7-9 and J is TRBJ2-2; possible D gene TRBD2, 6 bases. Germline V CDR1 and CDR2: SEHNR, FQNEAQ (reference sequence). V gave up 0 bases and J gave up 3 bases, with 8 bases separating them. The CDR3 runs 15 residues. CDR3 in DNA: TGTGCCAGCAGCTTAGCGGGAGGCTACACCGGGGAGCTGTTTTTT. Encoded protein: CASSLAGGYTGELFF.

The rearrangement joins TRBV9 to TRBJ2-7; TRBD1 is a possible D gene (6 bases). Germline CDR1 SGDLS, CDR2 YYNGEE. V shed 3 bases and J shed 3 bases, with 28 bases lying between them. The length of the CDR3 is 19 residues. The chain's CDR3 is CASSASGTGTLGQHYEQYF. CDR3 nucleotides: TGTGCCAGCAGCGCCTCAGGGACCGGGACCCTGGGACAACACTACGAGCAGTACTTC.

The chain employs TRBV6-5 and TRBJ2-7; TRBD1 is a possible D gene (6 bases). V lost 6 bases and J lost 0, with 15 bases in between. Germline V gene sequence: CDR1 MNHEY, CDR2 SVGAGI. CDR3 size: 15 residues. CDR3 region: CASRRPRGFSYEQYF. CDR3 bases: TGTGCCAGCAGACGCCCCAGGGGTTTCTCCTACGAGCAGTACTTC.

The chain is built from TRBV14 and TRBJ1-2; a possible D gene is TRBD1 (5 bases). This CDR3 region has 14 residues. The germline V and J ends were trimmed by 4 bases and 2 bases, with 11 bases remaining between them. Germline V lookup: CDR1 SGHDN, CDR2 FVKESK. CDR3: CASSPRVKNYGYTF. CDR3 nucleotide sequence: TGTGCCAGCAGCCCCAGGGTGAAGAACTATGGCTACACCTTC.

The chain is built from TRBV30 and TRBJ2-1; no clear D. Trimming removed 1 base at V and 5 bases at J, with 9 bases between. Germline V lookup: CDR1 GTSNPN, CDR2 SVGIG (reference sequence). The CDR3 is 13 amino acids. The CDR3: CAWSEWPHNEQFF. CDR3 coding DNA: TGTGCCTGGAGTGAATGGCCCCACAATGAGCAGTTCTTC.

This clone was counted only a few times. V usage is TRBV15 and J usage is TRBJ2-4; D gene ambiguous. Germline assignment: CDR1 LNHNV and CDR2 YYDKDF (reference sequence). The CDR3 sequence is 12 residues long. The germline V and J ends were trimmed by 0 bases and 8 bases, with 5 bases remaining between them. CDR3 nucleotides: TGTGCCACCAGCAGAGATACGGACATTCAGTACTTC. Translation gives CATSRDTDIQYF. The full variable domain, rest sourced from reference TRBV15 and TRBJ2-4, is DAMVIQNPRYQVTQFGKPVTLSCSQTLNHNVMYWYQQKSSQAPKLLFHYYDKDFNNEADTPDNFQSRRPNTSFCFLDIRSPGLGDTAMYLCATSRDTDIQYFGAGTRLSVL.

This chain links TRBV11-2 with TRBJ2-1, with 11 bases aligning to TRBD2. V lost 6 bases, J lost 10 bases, and 11 bases stayed unmatched. Looked up from germline, CDR1 is SGHAT and CDR2 is FQNNGV. The CDR3 is made up of 15 amino acids. The CDR3 DNA is TGTGCCAGCAGGCTACTAGCGGGAGTGGGAAGAGAGCAGTTCTTC. As protein: CASRLLAGVGREQFF. The variable domain in full, with the rest retrieved from reference TRBV11-2 and TRBJ2-1, is EAGVAQSPRYKIIEKRQSVAFWCNPISGHATLYWYQQILGQGPKLLIQFQNNGVVDDSQLPKDRFSAERLKGVDSTLKIQPAKLEDSAVYLCASRLLAGVGREQFFGPGTRLTVL.

The V call is TRBV30, the J call TRBJ2-3; 7 positions match TRBD1. The CDR3 length is 15 residues. The germline gives CDR1 GTSNPN, CDR2 SVGIG (reference sequence). The V gene end was trimmed by 3 bases and the J gene end by 0 bases; junction bases not matched to a gene: 6. This CDR3 is CAWSPGTASTDTQYF. The CDR3 DNA follows: TGTGCCTGGAGCCCAGGGACAGCTAGCACAGATACGCAGTATTTT.